This TCR beta chain was documented in a study of T-cell reconstitution after alpha-beta-depleted transplantation in children. Findings and caveats of the study: By about two months after transplant, alpha-beta T cells reportedly arose from several hundred graft clones that had expanded. In some patients, recipient T cells and intrathymic progenitors surviving conditioning explained high day-60 diversity.

V was pared by 5 bases and J by 5 bases, with 7 bases of the junction left unmatched. Per the germline V gene, CDR1 is SGHKS and CDR2 is YYEKEE (reference sequence). The CDR3 covers 15 residues. This clonotype turned up a few times. Its matching antigen is unknown. Unique molecular identifiers were incorporated during preparation of the TCRbeta library. TCRdb redid the calling of the PCR reads with MiXCR, one entry per CDR3 protein. This table has approximately 270,000 distinct CDR3 sequences, more than 20% appearing once. The rearrangement uses TRBV5-5 and TRBJ2-2; TRBD1 matches 9 bases. The material was PBMCs, mostly from graft donor cells, obtained 360 days after TCRalphabeta/CD19-depleted stem cell transplant. This clonotype originated in a female patient aged 2-9 years who had a stem cell transplant for congenital amegakaryocytic thrombocytopenia, so the T cells may come from the graft donor. The CDR3 loop reads CASSGGTGRTGELFF. The CDR3 DNA reads as TGTGCCAGCAGTGGAGGGACAGGGAGAACCGGGGAGCTGTTTTTT.